A selection of T cell receptor beta chains follows, all from one sample in a study of blood T cell repertoires in COVID-19. Libraries were prepared by immunoSEQ multiplex PCR; TCRdb keeps only in-frame clonotypes and omits some of them. The sample carries about 270,000 clones, more than 65% recorded once. Sequences were obtained from peripheral blood. All receptors derive from a woman aged 18-35 years with acute or convalescent COVID-19. The CDR3 runs from the conserved cysteine through the conserved F or W. The order of the fields is clone size, J gene, V gene, D gene, CDR3 DNA, CDR3 protein. A D gene is named only where the DNA matches it firmly. Size tells how often a clone was seen (once, few, many) or the class of an expanded clone, and some rows leave it out.

>.|TRBJ2-3|TRBV24-1|TRBD1
TGTGCCACCAGTGATCCACAGGGGGGTGGCACAGATACGCAGTATTTT
CATSDPQGGGTDTQYF
>.|TRBJ1-1|TRBV18|.
TGTGCCAGCTCACCTCCTGCGCGAGGGGGTAATCAATCTGAAGCTTTCTTT
CASSPPARGGNQSEAFF
>.|TRBJ1-6|TRBV28|.
TGTGCCAGCAGTTTAGGCGGCAGCCCTTCTCCCCTCCACTTT
CASSLGGSPSPLHF
>.|TRBJ1-5|TRBV12-5|TRBD1
TGTGCTAGTGGTTTAGGGCAGGGGGCTCATCAGCCCCAGCATTTT
CASGLGQGAHQPQHF
>.|TRBJ2-7|TRBV10-3|TRBD1
TGTGCCATCAGGCAGGACAGGGGGCCTACCTACGAGCAGTACTTC
CAIRQDRGPTYEQYF
>.|TRBJ2-1|TRBV19|.
TGTGCCAGTAGTATCGGGCAGGGCATTAACAATGAGCAGTTCTTC
CASSIGQGINNEQFF
>.|TRBJ1-1|TRBV23-1|.
TGCGCCAGCGGGCACAGGGAAGCCGGTGAAGCTTTCTTT
CASGHREAGEAFF
>.|TRBJ1-2|TRBV28|TRBD1
TGTGCCAGCAGTTTTCCCGGGACAGGGGACTATGGCTACACCTTC
CASSFPGTGDYGYTF
>few|TRBJ1-1|TRBV11-1|.
TGTGCCAGCAGCCGAGGGAACACTGAAGCTTTCTTT
CASSRGNTEAFF
>.|TRBJ1-1|TRBV19|.
TGTGCCAGTAGTATCCCCAAAGACAGGAACACTGAAGCTTTCTTT
CASSIPKDRNTEAFF
>.|TRBJ2-7|TRBV13|TRBD2
TGTGCCAGCAGCTCCACCACACTTGGGACCGGGACTAGCCCCGGCGAGCAGTACTTC
CASSSTTLGTGTSPGEQYF
>.|TRBJ2-1|TRBV18|TRBD2
TGTGCCAGCTCACAACTGACTAGCGGGACCTACAATGAGCAGTTCTTC
CASSQLTSGTYNEQFF
>.|TRBJ1-6|TRBV9|.
TGTGCCAGCAGCGTAGGAACGCCGGGACACCATAATTCACCCCTCCACTTT
CASSVGTPGHHNSPLHF
>.|TRBJ2-1|TRBV4-3|TRBD2
TGCGCCAGCAGCCAAGATCTTACTAGCGGGAGATCCGGGAATGAGCAGTTCTTC
CASSQDLTSGRSGNEQFF
>.|TRBJ2-3|TRBV10-3|.
TGTGCCATCAGTGGGAGGGGGCTCGGCACAGATACGCAGTATTTT
CAISGRGLGTDTQYF
>once|TRBJ1-1|TRBV27|TRBD1
TGTGCCAGTATGCGAGGGGGCGTTTGGGGTAGGGCGGTAAACATGAACACTGAAGCTTTCTTT
CASMRGGVWGRAVNMNTEAFF
>.|TRBJ1-1|TRBV6-2/TRBV6-3|.
TGTGCCAGCAGTAACCAGGGAAGGGCTTTCTTT
CASSNQGRAFF
>.|TRBJ1-4|TRBV7-6|.
TGTGCCAGCAGCTTAGTAGGGGGAGCTAGTGAAAAACTGTTTTTT
CASSLVGGASEKLFF
>.|TRBJ2-7|TRBV5-4|.
TGTGCCAGCAGTTTCCTGGGGAGCGACGAGCAGTACTTC
CASSFLGSDEQYF